This TCR beta chain was identified during a study of blood T cell repertoires in COVID-19. Overall study context: Some COVID-19 samples were acute and others convalescent; all came from the United States, Italy and Spain. Sources were T cells, B-cell-depleted T cells, or PBMCs; the material itself was cDNA or gDNA.

The CDR3 length is 17 residues. Germline-derived CDR1 and CDR2 are LGHNA and YNFKEQ. About this clone: The junction shows a germline mismatch at one end, possibly a read error.

Per the study methods: Reference gene primer amplification yielded estimated nucleated cell counts. Libraries were prepared by immunoSEQ multiplex PCR; TCRdb keeps only in-frame clonotypes and omits some of them. V, J and clone size derive from that table, while D and trimming were established from the DNA sequence. Of just under 65,000 clones detected, more than 70% appear once; the ten largest clones hold under 8%. The chain uses TRBV4-2 and TRBJ2-7, with 13 bases that match TRBD2. The sequence was collected from a human donor in a cohort sampled during active COVID-19. Material: peripheral blood. The CDR3 region has the DNA TGTGCCAGCAGCAAAGACCCACTAGCGGGAGGGTCCTACGAGCAGTACTTC. Encoded protein: CASSKDPLAGGSYEQYF.